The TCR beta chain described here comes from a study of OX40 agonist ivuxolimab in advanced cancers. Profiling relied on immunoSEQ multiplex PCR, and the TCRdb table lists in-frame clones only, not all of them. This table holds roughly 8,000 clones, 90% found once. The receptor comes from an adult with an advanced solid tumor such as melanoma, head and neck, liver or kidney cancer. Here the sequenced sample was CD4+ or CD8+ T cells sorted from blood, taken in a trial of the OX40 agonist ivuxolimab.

Here the CDR3 reads CASSQEGSSGRARAEFF. The CDR3, as DNA: TGCGCCAGCAGCCAAGAAGGATCTAGCGGGAGGGCCCGAGCGGAGTTCTTC. The J gene is TRBJ2-1, the V gene TRBV4-1, with 12 bases matching TRBD2. Trimming cost V 0 bases and J 14 bases; bases outside gene matches: 14. The CDR3 length is 17 residues. Germline assignment: CDR1 MGHRA and CDR2 YSYEKL.